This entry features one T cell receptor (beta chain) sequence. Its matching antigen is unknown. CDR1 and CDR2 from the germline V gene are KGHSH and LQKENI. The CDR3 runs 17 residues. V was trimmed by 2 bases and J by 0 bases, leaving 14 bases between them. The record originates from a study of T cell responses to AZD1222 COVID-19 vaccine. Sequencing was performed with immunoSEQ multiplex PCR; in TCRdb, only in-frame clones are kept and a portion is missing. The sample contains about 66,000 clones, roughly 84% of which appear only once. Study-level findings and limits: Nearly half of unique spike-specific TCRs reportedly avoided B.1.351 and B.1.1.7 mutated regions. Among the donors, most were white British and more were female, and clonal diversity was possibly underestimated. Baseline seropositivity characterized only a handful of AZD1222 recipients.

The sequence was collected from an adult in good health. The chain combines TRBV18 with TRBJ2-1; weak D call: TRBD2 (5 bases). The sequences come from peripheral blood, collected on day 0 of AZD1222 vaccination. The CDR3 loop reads CASSPSERKSSYNEQFF. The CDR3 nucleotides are TGTGCCAGCTCACCAAGCGAGCGGAAGAGCTCCTACAATGAGCAGTTCTTC.